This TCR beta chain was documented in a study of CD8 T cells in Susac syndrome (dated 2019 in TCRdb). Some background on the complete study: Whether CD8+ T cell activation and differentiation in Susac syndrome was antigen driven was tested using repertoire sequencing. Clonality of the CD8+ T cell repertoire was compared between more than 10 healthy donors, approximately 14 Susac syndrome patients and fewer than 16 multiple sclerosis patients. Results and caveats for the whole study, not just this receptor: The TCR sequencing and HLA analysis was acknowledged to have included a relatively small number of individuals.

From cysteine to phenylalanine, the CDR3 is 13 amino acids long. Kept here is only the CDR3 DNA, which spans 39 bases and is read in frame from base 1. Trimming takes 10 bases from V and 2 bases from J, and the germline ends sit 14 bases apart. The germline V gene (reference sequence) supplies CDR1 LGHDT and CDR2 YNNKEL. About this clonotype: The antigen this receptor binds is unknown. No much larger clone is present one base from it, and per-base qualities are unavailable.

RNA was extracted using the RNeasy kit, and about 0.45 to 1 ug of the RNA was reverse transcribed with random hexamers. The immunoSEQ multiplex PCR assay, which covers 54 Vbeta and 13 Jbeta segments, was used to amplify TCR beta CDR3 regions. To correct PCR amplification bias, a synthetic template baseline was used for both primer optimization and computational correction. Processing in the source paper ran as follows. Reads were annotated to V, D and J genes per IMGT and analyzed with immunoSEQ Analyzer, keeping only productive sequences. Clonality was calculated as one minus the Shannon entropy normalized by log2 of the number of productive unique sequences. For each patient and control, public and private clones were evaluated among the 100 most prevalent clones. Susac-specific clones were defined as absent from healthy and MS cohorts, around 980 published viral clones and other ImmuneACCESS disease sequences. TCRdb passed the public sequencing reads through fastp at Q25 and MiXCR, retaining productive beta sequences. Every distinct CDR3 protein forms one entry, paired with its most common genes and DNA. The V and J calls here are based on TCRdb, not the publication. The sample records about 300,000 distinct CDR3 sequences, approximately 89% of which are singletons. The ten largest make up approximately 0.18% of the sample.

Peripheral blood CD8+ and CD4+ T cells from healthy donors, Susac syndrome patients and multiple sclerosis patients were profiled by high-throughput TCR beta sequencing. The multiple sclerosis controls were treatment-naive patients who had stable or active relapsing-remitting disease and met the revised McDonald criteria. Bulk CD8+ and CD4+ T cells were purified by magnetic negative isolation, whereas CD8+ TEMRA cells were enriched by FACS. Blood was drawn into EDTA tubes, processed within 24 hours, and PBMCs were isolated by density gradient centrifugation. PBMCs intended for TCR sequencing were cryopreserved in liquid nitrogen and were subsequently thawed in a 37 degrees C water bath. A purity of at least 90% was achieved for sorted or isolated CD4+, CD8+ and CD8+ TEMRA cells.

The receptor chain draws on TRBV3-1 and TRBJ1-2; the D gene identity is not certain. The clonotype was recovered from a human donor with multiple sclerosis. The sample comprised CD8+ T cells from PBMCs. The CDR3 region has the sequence CATGGRNNYGYTF. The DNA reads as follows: TGTGCCACCGGTGGCAGAAACAACTATGGCTACACCTTC.